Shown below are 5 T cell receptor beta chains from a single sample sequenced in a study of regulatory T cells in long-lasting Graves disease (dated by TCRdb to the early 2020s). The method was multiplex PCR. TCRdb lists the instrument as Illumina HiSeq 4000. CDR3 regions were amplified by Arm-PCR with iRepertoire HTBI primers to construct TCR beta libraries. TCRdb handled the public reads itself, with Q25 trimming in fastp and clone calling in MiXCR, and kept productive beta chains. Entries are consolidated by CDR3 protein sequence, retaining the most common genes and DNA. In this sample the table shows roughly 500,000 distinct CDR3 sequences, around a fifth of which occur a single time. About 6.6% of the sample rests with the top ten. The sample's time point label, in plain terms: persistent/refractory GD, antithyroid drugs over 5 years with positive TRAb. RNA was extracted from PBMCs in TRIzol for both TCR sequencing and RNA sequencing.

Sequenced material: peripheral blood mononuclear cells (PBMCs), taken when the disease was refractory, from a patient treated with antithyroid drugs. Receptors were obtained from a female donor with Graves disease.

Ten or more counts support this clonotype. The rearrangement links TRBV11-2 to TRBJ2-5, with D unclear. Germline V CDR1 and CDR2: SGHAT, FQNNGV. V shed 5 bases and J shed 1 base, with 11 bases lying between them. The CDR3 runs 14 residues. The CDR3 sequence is CASSNGIRQETQYF. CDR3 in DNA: TGTGCCAGCAGCAATGGGATACGCCAAGAGACCCAGTACTTC.

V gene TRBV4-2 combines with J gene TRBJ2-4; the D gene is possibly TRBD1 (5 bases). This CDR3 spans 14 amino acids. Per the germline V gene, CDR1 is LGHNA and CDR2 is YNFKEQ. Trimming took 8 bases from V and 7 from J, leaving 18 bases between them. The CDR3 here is CASGSVGARNIQYF. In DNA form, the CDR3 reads TGTGCCAGCGGCTCAGTAGGGGCGAGGAACATTCAGTACTTC.

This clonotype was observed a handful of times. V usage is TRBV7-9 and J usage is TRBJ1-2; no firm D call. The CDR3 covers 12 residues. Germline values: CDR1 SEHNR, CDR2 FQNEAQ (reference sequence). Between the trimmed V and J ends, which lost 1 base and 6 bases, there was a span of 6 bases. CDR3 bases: TGTGCCAGCAGCTTAGATTTTGATGGCTACACCTTC. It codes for CASSLDFDGYTF.

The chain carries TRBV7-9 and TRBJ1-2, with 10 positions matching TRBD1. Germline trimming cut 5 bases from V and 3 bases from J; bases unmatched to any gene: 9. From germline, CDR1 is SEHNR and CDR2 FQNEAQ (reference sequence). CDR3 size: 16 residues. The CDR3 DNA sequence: TGTGCCAGCAGCCCCGGGGGGACAGGGGAAGACTATGGCTACACCTTC. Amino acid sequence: CASSPGGTGEDYGYTF.

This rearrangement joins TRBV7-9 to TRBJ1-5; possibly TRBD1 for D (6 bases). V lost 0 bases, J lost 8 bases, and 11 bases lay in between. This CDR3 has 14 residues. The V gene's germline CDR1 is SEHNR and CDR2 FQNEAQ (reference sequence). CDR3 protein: CASSLAEGGEPQHF. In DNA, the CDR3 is TGTGCCAGCAGCTTAGCGGAAGGGGGTGAGCCCCAGCATTTT.